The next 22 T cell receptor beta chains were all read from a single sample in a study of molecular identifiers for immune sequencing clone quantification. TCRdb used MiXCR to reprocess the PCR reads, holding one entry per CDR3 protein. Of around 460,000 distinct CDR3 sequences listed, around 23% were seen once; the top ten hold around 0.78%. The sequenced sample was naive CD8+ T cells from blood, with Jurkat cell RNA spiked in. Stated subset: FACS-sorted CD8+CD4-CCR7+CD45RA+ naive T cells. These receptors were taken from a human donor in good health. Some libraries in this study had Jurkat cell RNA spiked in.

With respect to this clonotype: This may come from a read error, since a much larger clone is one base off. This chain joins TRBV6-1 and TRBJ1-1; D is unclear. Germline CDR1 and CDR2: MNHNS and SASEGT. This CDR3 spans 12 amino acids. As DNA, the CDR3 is TGTGGCAGCAGTGAAGGTGGGCAGGAAGCTTTCTTT. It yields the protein CGSSEGGQEAFF.

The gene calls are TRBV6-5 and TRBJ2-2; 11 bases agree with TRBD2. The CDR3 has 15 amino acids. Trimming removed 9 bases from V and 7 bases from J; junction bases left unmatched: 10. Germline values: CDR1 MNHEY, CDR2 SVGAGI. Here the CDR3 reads CASWPSGGRGGELFF. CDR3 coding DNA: TGTGCCAGTTGGCCTAGCGGGGGGCGGGGCGGGGAGCTGTTTTTT.

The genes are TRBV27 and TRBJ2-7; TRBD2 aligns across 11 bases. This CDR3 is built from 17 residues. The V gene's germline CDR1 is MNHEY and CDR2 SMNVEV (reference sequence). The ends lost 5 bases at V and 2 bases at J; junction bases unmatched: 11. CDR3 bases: TGTGCCAGCAGTCCCTCCCCACTAGCGGGGGACACCTACGAGCAGTACTTC. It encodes CASSPSPLAGDTYEQYF.

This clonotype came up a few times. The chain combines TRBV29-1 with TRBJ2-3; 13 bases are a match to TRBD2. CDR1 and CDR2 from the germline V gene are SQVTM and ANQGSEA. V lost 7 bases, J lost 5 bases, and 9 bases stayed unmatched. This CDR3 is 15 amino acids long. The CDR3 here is CSAWTSGGIGDTQYF. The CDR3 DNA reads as TGCAGCGCGTGGACTAGCGGGGGAATAGGAGATACGCAGTATTTT.

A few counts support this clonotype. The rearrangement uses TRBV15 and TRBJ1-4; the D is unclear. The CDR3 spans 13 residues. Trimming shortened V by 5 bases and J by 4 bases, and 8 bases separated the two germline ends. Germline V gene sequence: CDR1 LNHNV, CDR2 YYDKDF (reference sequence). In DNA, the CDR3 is TGTGCCACCAGCGGACGGAGTAATGAAAAACTGTTTTTT. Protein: CATSGRSNEKLFF.

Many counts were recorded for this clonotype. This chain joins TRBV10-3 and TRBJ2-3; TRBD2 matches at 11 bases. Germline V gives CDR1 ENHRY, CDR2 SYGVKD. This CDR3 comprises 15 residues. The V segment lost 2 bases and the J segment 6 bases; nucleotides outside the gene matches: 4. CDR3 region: CAISEPRLAGDTQYF. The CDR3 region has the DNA TGTGCCATCAGTGAGCCACGACTAGCGGGGGATACGCAGTATTTT.

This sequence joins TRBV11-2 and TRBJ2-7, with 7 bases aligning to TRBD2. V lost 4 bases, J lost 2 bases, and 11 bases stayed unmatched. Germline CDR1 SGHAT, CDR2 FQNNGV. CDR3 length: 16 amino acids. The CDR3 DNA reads TGTGCCAGCAGCTCAGAGCGGGGTCCAGATCCCTACGAGCAGTACTTC. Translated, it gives CASSSERGPDPYEQYF.

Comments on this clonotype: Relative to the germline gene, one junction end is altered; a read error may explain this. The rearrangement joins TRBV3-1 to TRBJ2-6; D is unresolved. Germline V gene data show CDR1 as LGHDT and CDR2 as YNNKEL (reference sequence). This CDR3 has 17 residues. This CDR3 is CAGSQWAEHSGANVLTF. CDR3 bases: TGTGCCGGCAGCCAATGGGCAGAACACTCTGGGGCCAACGTCCTGACTTTC.

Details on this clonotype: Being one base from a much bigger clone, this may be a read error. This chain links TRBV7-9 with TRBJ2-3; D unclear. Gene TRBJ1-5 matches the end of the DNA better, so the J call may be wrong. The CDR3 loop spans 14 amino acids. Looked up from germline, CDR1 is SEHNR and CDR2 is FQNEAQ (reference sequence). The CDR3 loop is CASSFTDPGDTQHF. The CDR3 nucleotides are TGTGCCAGCAGCTTCACGGACCCGGGAGATACGCAGCATTTT.

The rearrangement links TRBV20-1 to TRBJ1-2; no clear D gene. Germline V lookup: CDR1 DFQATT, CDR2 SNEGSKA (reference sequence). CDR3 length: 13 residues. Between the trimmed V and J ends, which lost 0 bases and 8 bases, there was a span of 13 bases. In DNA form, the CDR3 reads TGCAGTGCTAGAGACCTAACAGATTACGGCTACACCTTC. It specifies CSARDLTDYGYTF.

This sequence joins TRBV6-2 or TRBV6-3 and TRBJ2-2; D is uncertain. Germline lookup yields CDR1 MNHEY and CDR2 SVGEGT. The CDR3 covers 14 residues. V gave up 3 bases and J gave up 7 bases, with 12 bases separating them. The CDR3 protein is CASSYLGDGGELFF. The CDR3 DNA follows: TGTGCCAGCAGTTATCTCGGCGATGGCGGGGAGCTGTTTTTT.

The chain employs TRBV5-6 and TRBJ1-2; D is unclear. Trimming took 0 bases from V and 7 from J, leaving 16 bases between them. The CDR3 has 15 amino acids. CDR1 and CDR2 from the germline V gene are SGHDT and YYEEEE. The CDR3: CASSLAAGNLLGYTF. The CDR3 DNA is TGTGCCAGCAGCTTGGCGGCCGGGAATCTCCTTGGCTACACCTTC.

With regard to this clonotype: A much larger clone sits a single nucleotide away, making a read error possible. This chain's CDR3 is CASSLRSTAEPPNEQYF. CDR3 sequence (DNA): TGCGCCAGCAGCTTGCGGTCGACGGCGGAGCCTCCCAACGAGCAGTACTTC. The chain uses TRBV5-1 and TRBJ2-7, with D unresolved. There are 17 residues in the CDR3. The germline V and J ends were trimmed by 1 base and 5 bases, with 22 bases remaining between them. Germline loops: CDR1 SGHRS, CDR2 YFSETQ.

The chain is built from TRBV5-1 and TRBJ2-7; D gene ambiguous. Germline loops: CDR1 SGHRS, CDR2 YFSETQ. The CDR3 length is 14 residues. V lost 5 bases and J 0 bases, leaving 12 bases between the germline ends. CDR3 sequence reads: CASRVGDLSYEQYF. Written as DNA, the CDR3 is TGCGCCAGCAGGGTGGGCGACCTCTCCTACGAGCAGTACTTC. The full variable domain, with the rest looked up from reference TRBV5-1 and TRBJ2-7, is KAGVTQTPRYLIKTRGQQVTLSCSPISGHRSVSWYQQTPGQGLQFLFEYFSETQRNKGNFPGRFSGRQFSNSRSEMNVSTLELGDSALYLCASRVGDLSYEQYFGPGTRLTVT.

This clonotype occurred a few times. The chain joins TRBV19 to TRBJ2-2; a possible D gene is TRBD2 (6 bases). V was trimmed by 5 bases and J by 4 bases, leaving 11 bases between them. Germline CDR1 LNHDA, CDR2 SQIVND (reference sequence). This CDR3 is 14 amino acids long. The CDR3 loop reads CASSGGAITGELFF. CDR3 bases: TGTGCCAGTAGTGGAGGGGCGATCACCGGGGAGCTGTTTTTT.

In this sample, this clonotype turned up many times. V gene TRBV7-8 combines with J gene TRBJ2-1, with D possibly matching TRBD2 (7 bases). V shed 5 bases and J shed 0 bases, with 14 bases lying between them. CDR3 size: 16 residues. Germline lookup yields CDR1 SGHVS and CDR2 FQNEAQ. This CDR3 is CASSPPGGRSYNEQFF. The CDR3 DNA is TGTGCCAGCAGCCCGCCGGGGGGCCGCTCCTACAATGAGCAGTTCTTC.

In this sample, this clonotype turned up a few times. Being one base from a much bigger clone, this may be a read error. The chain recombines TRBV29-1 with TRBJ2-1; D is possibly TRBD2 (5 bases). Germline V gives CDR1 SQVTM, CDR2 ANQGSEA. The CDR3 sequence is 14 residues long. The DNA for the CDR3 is TGCAGCGTGGGGAGCCGTGATGCGTACAATGGGCAGTTCTTC. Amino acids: CSVGSRDAYNGQFF.

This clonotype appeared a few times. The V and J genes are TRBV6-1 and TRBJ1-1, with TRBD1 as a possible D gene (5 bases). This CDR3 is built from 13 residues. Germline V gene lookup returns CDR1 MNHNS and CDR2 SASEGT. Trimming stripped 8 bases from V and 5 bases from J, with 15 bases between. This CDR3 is CASQWGGKTEAFF. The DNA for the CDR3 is TGTGCCAGCCAGTGGGGGGGAAAGACTGAAGCTTTCTTT.

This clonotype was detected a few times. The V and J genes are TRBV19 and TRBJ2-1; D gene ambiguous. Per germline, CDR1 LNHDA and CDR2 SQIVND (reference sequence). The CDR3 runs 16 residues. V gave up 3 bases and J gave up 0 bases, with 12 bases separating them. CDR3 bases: TGTGCCAGTAGTATTTATGGCGGTAGCTCCTACAATGAGCAGTTCTTC. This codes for CASSIYGGSSYNEQFF.

The DNA of the CDR3 is TGCGCCAGCAGCCGCAGTGCGACGGCGGGTGAGCCCCAGCATTTT. Translating gives CASSRSATAGEPQHF. V and J are TRBV4-3 and TRBJ1-5, with D hard to call. V lost 4 bases and J 8 bases, leaving 18 bases between the germline ends. From germline, CDR1 is LGHNA and CDR2 YSLEER. The CDR3 loop spans 15 amino acids.

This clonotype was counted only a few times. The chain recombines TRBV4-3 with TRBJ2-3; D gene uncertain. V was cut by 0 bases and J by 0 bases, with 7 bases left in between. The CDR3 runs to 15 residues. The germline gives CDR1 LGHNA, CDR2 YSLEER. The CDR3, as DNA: TGCGCCAGCAGCCAAGATAAAGTCAGCACAGATACGCAGTATTTT. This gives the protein CASSQDKVSTDTQYF.

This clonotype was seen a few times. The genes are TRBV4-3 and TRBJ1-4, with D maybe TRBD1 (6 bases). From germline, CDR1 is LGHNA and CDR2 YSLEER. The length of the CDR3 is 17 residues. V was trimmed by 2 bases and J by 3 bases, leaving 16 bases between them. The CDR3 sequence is CASSQSPIGGSNEKLFF. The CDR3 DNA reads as TGCGCCAGCAGCCAAAGTCCAATCGGGGGCTCTAATGAAAAACTGTTTTTT.